Listed below are T cell receptor beta chains from one sample, sequenced in a study of a mutant IDH1 vaccine in newly diagnosed glioma. Only in-frame clones appear in the TCRdb table, and some are missing; sequencing was by immunoSEQ multiplex PCR. The table has about 60,000 clones, around 83% seen once; the top ten hold 3% to 4%. What these receptors recognize is not known. The specimen was PBMCs, collected from a glioma patient whose treatment included an IDH1 peptide vaccine. These receptors all stem from a woman aged 45-65 years with glioma. Each CDR3 is given with its conserved first and last residue. Fields, in order: CDR3 length, V gene, D gene, clone size, J gene, CDR3 DNA, CDR3 protein. D genes are given only for firm matches. Size is omitted from some rows. Given values are once, few, many or a class for expanded clones.

12	TRBV19	.	.	TRBJ1-5	TGTGCCAGTAGTAACCCAAAGCAGCCCCAGCATTTT	CASSNPKQPQHF
12	TRBV5-6	.	.	TRBJ2-7	TGTGCCAGCAGCTTGGAATATCCGGTGCAGTACTTC	CASSLEYPVQYF
12	TRBV6-8	TRBD1	.	TRBJ1-1	TGTGCCAACCCGACAGGGAAAGGACGAGCTTTCTTT	CANPTGKGRAFF
11	TRBV5-1	.	.	TRBJ1-1	TGCGCCAGCAGCTCCATCACTGAAGCTTTCTTT	CASSSITEAFF
13	TRBV2	.	.	TRBJ2-5	TGTGCCAGCAGTTGGGGTAAGCTGGAGACCCAGTACTTC	CASSWGKLETQYF
17	TRBV27	TRBD2	.	TRBJ2-5	TGTGCCAGCAGTTTAGTGCTAGCGGGGGGCGGGCGGGAGACCCAGTACTTC	CASSLVLAGGGRETQYF
13	TRBV2	.	once	TRBJ1-2	TGTGCCAGCATCCGGGCCGCTAACTATGGCTACACCTTC	CASIRAANYGYTF
13	TRBV15	.	once	TRBJ1-1	TGTGCCACCAGCAGAGAACCAAACACTGAAGCTTTCTTT	CATSREPNTEAFF
14	TRBV7-8	.	few	TRBJ1-3	TGTGCCAGCAGCTTAGGGACAACGGGAAACACCATATATTTT	CASSLGTTGNTIYF
13	TRBV29-1	TRBD1	.	TRBJ1-1	TGCAGCGTCGGGGGACAGTTGAACACTGAAGCTTTCTTT	CSVGGQLNTEAFF
14	TRBV5-8	TRBD1	.	TRBJ2-5	TGTGCCAGCAGCTTGGAGGGGGCCCAAGAGACCCAGTACTTC	CASSLEGAQETQYF
15	TRBV30	TRBD1	few	TRBJ1-1	TGTGCCTGGAGCGGCAGGGGGCGGAGGGACACTGAAGCTTTCTTT	CAWSGRGRRDTEAFF
13	TRBV2	.	.	TRBJ1-5	TGTGCCAGCAGAGGCACGGAAAATCAGCCCCAGCATTTT	CASRGTENQPQHF
16	TRBV7-7	.	.	TRBJ2-2	TGTGCTAGCAGCATGCAGGGACGCTTCCAGGCCGGGGAGCTGTTTTTT	CASSMQGRFQAGELFF
15	TRBV6-6	.	.	TRBJ2-7	TGTGCCAGCAGTTACTCGATCTCTGCCTCGGTAGGGCAGTACTTC	CASSYSISASVGQYF
13	TRBV19	.	.	TRBJ2-6	TGTGCCAGTCGAATCTCTGGGGCCAACGTCCTGACTTTC	CASRISGANVLTF
13	TRBV19	.	.	TRBJ2-1	TGTGCCAGTAGCTTGCCCGACCAAGATGAGCAGTTCTTC	CASSLPDQDEQFF
15	TRBV5-6	TRBD1	.	TRBJ2-1	TGTGCCAGCAGCTTTTCAGGGGGCCTTGGCAATGAGCAGTTCTTC	CASSFSGGLGNEQFF
13	TRBV10-3	.	.	TRBJ1-2	TGTGCCATCAGTGGGACGGATAGCTATGGCTACACCTTC	CAISGTDSYGYTF
16	TRBV5-1	TRBD1	.	TRBJ1-1	TGCGCCAGCAGCTTGGCTCCAGGGGGCCTGGACACTGAAGCTTTCTTT	CASSLAPGGLDTEAFF
14	TRBV28	TRBD1	.	TRBJ2-7	TGTGCCAGCAGTTTCACAGGGGGGATCTACGAGCAGTACTTC	CASSFTGGIYEQYF
13	TRBV28	.	.	TRBJ2-7	TGTGCCACCTTCGACAGATACTCCTACGAGCAGTACTTC	CATFDRYSYEQYF
13	TRBV18	.	once	TRBJ1-2	TGTGCCAGCTCACCCGAGACAAACTATGGCTACACCTTC	CASSPETNYGYTF
14	TRBV19	.	.	TRBJ2-2	TGTGCCAGTAGGATCGCCAGGGGCACCGGGGAGCTGTTTTTT	CASRIARGTGELFF
16	TRBV18	.	.	TRBJ2-2	TGTGCCAGCTCCCCGCCGTCCGGTCGGGGGACCGGGGAGCTGTTTTTT	CASSPPSGRGTGELFF
16	TRBV19	TRBD1	.	TRBJ2-3	TGTGCCAGTAGTATCGACGGACAGGGGGTTATAGATACGCAGTATTTT	CASSIDGQGVIDTQYF
13	TRBV6-6	TRBD2	.	TRBJ2-7	TGTGCCAGCAGTCACGGGACTACCTACGAGCAGTACTTC	CASSHGTTYEQYF
16	TRBV4-1	.	.	TRBJ1-1	TGCGCCAGCAGCCACCCGAGTCGGCCGGAGAACACTGAAGCTTTCTTT	CASSHPSRPENTEAFF
16	TRBV7-8	.	.	TRBJ2-7	TGTGCCAGCAGCTTAGCGTCGTCAGATATCTCCTACGAGCAGTACTTC	CASSLASSDISYEQYF
19	TRBV7-8	TRBD2	.	TRBJ2-4	TGTGCCAGCAGCTCTCAGGGGAGTAGCGGGGGGGCAACCAAAAACATTCAGTACTTC	CASSSQGSSGGATKNIQYF
15	TRBV2	.	few	TRBJ1-1	TGTGCCAGCACCGAAACGGACTTATCGAACACTGAAGCTTTCTTT	CASTETDLSNTEAFF
13	TRBV2	.	.	TRBJ1-1	TGTGCCAGCAGTGACGGCGGGAACACTGAAGCTTTCTTT	CASSDGGNTEAFF
16	TRBV4-1	.	.	TRBJ2-3	TGCGCCAGCAGCCAAGGAAGGACAGCCGGCACAGATACGCAGTATTTT	CASSQGRTAGTDTQYF
16	TRBV19	.	.	TRBJ1-3	TGTGCCAGTAGTATAACCCCCGGAGCCTCTGGAAACACCATATATTTT	CASSITPGASGNTIYF
10	TRBV29-1	TRBD1	.	TRBJ1-1	TGCAGCGTACGGGACAGGGACGCTTTCTTT	CSVRDRDAFF
13	TRBV5-4	.	.	TRBJ2-3	TGTGCCAGCAGCGGGGTTAACACAGATACGCAGTATTTT	CASSGVNTDTQYF
15	TRBV4-3	.	.	TRBJ2-4	TGCGCCAGCAGCCCCGCAGGGTCGGCCAAAAACATTCAGTACTTC	CASSPAGSAKNIQYF
13	TRBV11-2	.	.	TRBJ2-7	TGTGCCAGCAGCCCAGGGCTCTCCTACGAGCAGTACTTC	CASSPGLSYEQYF
16	TRBV18	TRBD1	.	TRBJ1-3	TGTGCCAGCTCACCAAGGGACAGTTCCACTGGAAACACCATATATTTT	CASSPRDSSTGNTIYF
15	TRBV5-1	.	.	TRBJ2-7	TGCGCCAGCAGCCCTAAGCTAGACTTTTCGTCCGAGCAGTACTTC	CASSPKLDFSSEQYF
13	TRBV27	TRBD1	.	TRBJ1-4	TGTGCCAGCGGGGGACAGGGCGAAGAAAAACTGTTTTTT	CASGGQGEEKLFF
13	TRBV9	TRBD1	.	TRBJ1-1	TGTGCCAGCAGCCCCAGACAGGGCCTAGGAGCTTTCTTT	CASSPRQGLGAFF